The 10 T cell receptor beta chains presented below share a single source sample, sequenced in a study of T cells in Graves' hyperthyroidism and ophthalmopathy. TCR beta CDR3 sequences were amplified from RNA transcripts. First-round RT-PCR with HTBI primers amplified the TCR CDR3 region. TCRdb used MiXCR to reprocess the multiplex PCR reads, holding one entry per CDR3 protein. There are nearly 750,000 distinct CDR3 sequences in the sample; approximately 36% occur only once, and around 29% lies in the top ten. The material sequenced was blood. These receptors all come from a middle-aged woman with Graves' hyperthyroidism.

Ten or more counts support this clonotype. J is TRBJ2-7 and V is TRBV12-3 or TRBV12-4, with TRBD1 as a possible D gene (5 bases). Deletions cut 4 bases from V and 3 bases from J, with 13 bases between. This CDR3 spans 14 amino acids. CDR3 in DNA: TGTGCCAGCAGTTGGGGAACAGGATACTACGAGCAGTACTTC. Protein product: CASSWGTGYYEQYF.

V is TRBV7-9 and J is TRBJ2-5; the D gene is possibly TRBD2 (5 bases). Germline CDR1 reads SEHNR; CDR2 reads FQNEAQ (reference sequence). With 2 bases removed from V and 2 bases from J, the gap between germline ends came to 12 bases. This CDR3 is 15 amino acids long. The CDR3, as DNA: TGTGCCAGCAGCTTACTAGCTGGAGAACAAGAGACCCAGTACTTC. It codes for CASSLLAGEQETQYF.

This clonotype was seen repeatedly, ten times or more. The V and J genes are TRBV10-3 and TRBJ2-7, with TRBD2 matching 9 bases. Per germline, CDR1 ENHRY and CDR2 SYGVKD. The trim removed 9 bases at V and 5 bases at J, leaving 11 bases unmatched. This CDR3 comprises 14 residues. In DNA, the CDR3 is TGTGCCATTGGGACAGCTAGCGGGAAAAACGAGCAGTACTTC. Translating gives CAIGTASGKNEQYF.

Ten or more counts support this clonotype. V usage is TRBV6-5 and J usage is TRBJ2-5; no firm D call. The germline V gene has CDR1 MNHEY and CDR2 SVGAGI. The V end was cut by 7 bases, the J end by 5 bases, with 14 bases between. This CDR3 has 13 residues. In DNA form, the CDR3 reads TGTGCCAGCACTATTTCCGACGGCGAGACCCAGTACTTC. Protein product: CASTISDGETQYF.

The rearrangement joins TRBV29-1 to TRBJ2-5; no firm D call. Trimming removed 8 bases at V and 4 bases at J, with 11 bases between. The CDR3 has 11 amino acids. The germline V gene has CDR1 SQVTM and CDR2 ANQGSEA. CDR3 nucleotides: TGCAGCTTCGGTAGCTTAGAGACCCAGTACTTC. Its protein is CSFGSLETQYF. Complete variable domain (other parts from reference TRBV29-1 and TRBJ2-5): SAVISQKPSRDICQRGTSLTIQCQVDSQVTMMFWYRQQPGQSLTLIATANQGSEATYESGFVIDKFPISRPNLTFSTLTVSNMSPEDSSIYLCSFGSLETQYFGPGTRLLVL.

The rearrangement uses TRBV7-9 and TRBJ1-2, with TRBD1 matching over 10 bases. Germline V gene lookup returns CDR1 SEHNR and CDR2 FQNEAQ (reference sequence). The CDR3 spans 15 residues. After removal of 4 bases from V and 4 bases from J, the junction contained 6 bases not matched to a gene. The CDR3 DNA is TGTGCCAGCAGCTACCTGGGACAGGGGATCTATGGCTACACCTTC. Translating it yields CASSYLGQGIYGYTF.

J is TRBJ2-5 and V is TRBV5-5; 7 nucleotides match TRBD2. With V trimmed by 5 bases and J by 5 bases, 12 bases remained unmatched. The CDR3 is 15 amino acids. The germline V gene encodes CDR1 SGHKS and CDR2 YYEKEE (reference sequence). As DNA, the CDR3 is TGTGCCAGCAGATCCTGGAGCCCCGGGGGGGAGACCCAGTACTTC. This codes for CASRSWSPGGETQYF.

The chain couples TRBV5-1 to TRBJ2-7; D is unclear. Between the trimmed V and J ends, which lost 2 bases and 6 bases, there was a span of 12 bases. The CDR3 has 13 amino acids. From germline, CDR1 is SGHRS and CDR2 YFSETQ. The CDR3 DNA is TGCGCCAGCAGCTTCGACTCAAACTTCGAGCAGTACTTC. This gives the protein CASSFDSNFEQYF. The entire variable domain, with the rest obtained from reference TRBV5-1 and TRBJ2-7, is as follows: KAGVTQTPRYLIKTRGQQVTLSCSPISGHRSVSWYQQTPGQGLQFLFEYFSETQRNKGNFPGRFSGRQFSNSRSEMNVSTLELGDSALYLCASSFDSNFEQYFGPGTRLTVT.

On this clonotype: Given the absence of the conserved phenylalanine or tryptophan at the CDR3 end, a read error is likely. The DNA is omitted, as the CDR3 cannot be located on it reliably, and the CDR3 follows TCRdb's listing. The V call is TRBV10-1, the J call TRBJ2-6; the table assigns TRBD1, which was not confirmed against the DNA. The CDR3 is 8 amino acids long, termini counted. Germline V gene data show CDR1 as WNHNN and CDR2 as SYGVQD (reference sequence). This chain's CDR3 is CASSDGQG.

The chain employs TRBV5-4 and TRBJ1-6; 7 bases are shared with TRBD1. Losses at the gene ends were 4 bases for V and 8 bases for J; bases not matched to a gene: 9. The germline V gene encodes CDR1 SGHNT and CDR2 YYREEE (reference sequence). The length of the CDR3 is 15 residues. This CDR3 reads CASSRDRERYSPLHF. The CDR3 bases are TGTGCCAGCAGCCGTGACAGGGAGAGGTATTCACCCCTCCACTTT. Filled out from reference TRBV5-4 and TRBJ1-6, the complete variable domain reads ETGVTQSPTHLIKTRGQQVTLRCSSQSGHNTVSWYQQALGQGPQFIFQYYREEENGRGNFPPRFSGLQFPNYSSELNVNALELDDSALYLCASSRDRERYSPLHFGNGTRLTVT.